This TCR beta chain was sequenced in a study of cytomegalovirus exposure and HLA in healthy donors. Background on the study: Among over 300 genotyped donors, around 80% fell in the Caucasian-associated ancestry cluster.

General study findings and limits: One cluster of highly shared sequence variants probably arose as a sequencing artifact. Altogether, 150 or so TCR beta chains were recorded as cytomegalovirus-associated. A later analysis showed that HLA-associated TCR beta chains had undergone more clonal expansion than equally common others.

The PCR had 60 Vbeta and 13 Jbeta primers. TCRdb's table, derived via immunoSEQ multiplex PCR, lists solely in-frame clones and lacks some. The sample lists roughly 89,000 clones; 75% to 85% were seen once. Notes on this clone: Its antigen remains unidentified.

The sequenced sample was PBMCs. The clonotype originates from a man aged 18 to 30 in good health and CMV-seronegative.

This CDR3 reads CASNPGQAYEQYF. The CDR3, as DNA: TGCGCCAGCAATCCGGGACAGGCCTACGAGCAGTACTTC. The rearrangement uses TRBV10-2 and TRBJ2-7; 8 bases line up with TRBD1. Trimming cost V 7 bases and J 2 bases; bases outside gene matches: 4. The CDR3 has 13 amino acids. Germline V gene lookup returns CDR1 WSHSY and CDR2 SAAADI.